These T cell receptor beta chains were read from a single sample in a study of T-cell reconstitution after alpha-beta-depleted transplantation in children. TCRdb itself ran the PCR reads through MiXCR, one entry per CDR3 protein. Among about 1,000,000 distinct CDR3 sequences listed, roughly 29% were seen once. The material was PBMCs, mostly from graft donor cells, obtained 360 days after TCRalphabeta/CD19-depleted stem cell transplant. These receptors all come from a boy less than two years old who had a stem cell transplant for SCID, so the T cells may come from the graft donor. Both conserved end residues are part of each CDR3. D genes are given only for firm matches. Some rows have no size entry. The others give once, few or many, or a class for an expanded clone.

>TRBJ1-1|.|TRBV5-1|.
CASSQDPDKGKAFF
TGCGCCAGCAGCCAGGACCCAGACAAAGGTAAAGCTTTCTTT
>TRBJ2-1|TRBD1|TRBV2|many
CASTGQGASYNEQFF
TGTGCCAGCACGGGACAGGGGGCCTCCTACAATGAGCAGTTCTTC
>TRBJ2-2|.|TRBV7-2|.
CASSRLPRRSNTGELFF
TGTGCCAGCAGCCGACTCCCCCGTAGGTCGAACACCGGGGAGCTGTTTTTT
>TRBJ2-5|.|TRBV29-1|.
CSVEMRAWYQETQYF
TGCAGCGTTGAGATGAGGGCCTGGTACCAAGAGACCCAGTACTTC
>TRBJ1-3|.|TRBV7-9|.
CASVSGNTIYF
TGTGCCAGCGTATCCGGAAACACCATATATTTT
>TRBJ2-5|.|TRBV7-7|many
CASSLERQETQYF
TGTGCCAGCAGCTTAGAACGTCAAGAGACCCAGTACTTC
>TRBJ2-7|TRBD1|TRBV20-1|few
CSARDPDRERPYEQYF
TGCAGTGCTAGAGATCCGGACAGGGAAAGGCCCTACGAGCAGTACTTC
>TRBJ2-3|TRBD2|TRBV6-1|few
CASGRLAGGVKTDTQYF
TGTGCCAGCGGTAGGCTAGCGGGGGGGGTAAAGACAGATACGCAGTATTTT
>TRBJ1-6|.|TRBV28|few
CASSLLRGAASNSPLHF
TGTGCCAGCAGTTTATTACGGGGGGCTGCTTCCAATTCACCCCTCCACTTT
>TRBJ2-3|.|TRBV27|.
CASSLSSRGGPSTDTQYF
TGTGCCAGCAGTTTATCGTCCCGCGGGGGCCCATCCACAGATACGCAGTATTTT
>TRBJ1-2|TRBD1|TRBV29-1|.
CSVRPTGAPYGYTF
TGCAGCGTCCGACCCACAGGGGCCCCCTATGGCTACACCTTC
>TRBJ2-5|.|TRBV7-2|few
CASSLGDGMGETQYF
TGTGCCAGCAGCTTAGGAGATGGAATGGGAGAGACCCAGTACTTC
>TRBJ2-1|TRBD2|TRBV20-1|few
CSAEGLAGEDEQFF
TGCAGTGCCGAAGGACTAGCGGGGGAGGATGAGCAGTTCTTC
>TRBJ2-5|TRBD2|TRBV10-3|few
CAISDLAGVQETQYF
TGTGCCATCAGTGACCTAGCGGGGGTGCAAGAGACCCAGTACTTC
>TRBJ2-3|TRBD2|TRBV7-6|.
CASSSGLAGQDTQYF
TGTGCCAGCAGCTCCGGACTAGCGGGGCAAGATACGCAGTATTTT
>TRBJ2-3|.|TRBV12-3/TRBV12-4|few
CASSSTDRGPTDTQYF
TGTGCCAGCAGTTCCACAGACCGAGGGCCCACGGATACGCAGTATTTT